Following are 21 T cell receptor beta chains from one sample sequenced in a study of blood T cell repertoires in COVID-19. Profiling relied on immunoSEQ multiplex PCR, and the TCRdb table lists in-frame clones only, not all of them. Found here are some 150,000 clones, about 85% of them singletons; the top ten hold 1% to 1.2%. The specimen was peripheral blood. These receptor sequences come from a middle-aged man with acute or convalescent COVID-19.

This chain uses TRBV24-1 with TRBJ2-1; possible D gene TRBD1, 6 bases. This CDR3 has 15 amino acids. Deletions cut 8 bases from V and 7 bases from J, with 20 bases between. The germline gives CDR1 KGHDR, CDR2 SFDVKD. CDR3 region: CATTPGVEGTNEQFF. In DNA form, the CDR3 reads TGTGCCACCACCCCAGGGGTGGAAGGCACAAATGAGCAGTTCTTC.

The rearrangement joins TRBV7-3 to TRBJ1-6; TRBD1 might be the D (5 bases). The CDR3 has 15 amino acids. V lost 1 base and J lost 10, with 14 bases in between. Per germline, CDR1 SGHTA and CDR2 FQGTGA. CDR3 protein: CASSLNPGTQSPLHF. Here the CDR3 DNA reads TGTGCCAGCAGCTTAAATCCAGGGACTCAATCACCCCTCCACTTT.

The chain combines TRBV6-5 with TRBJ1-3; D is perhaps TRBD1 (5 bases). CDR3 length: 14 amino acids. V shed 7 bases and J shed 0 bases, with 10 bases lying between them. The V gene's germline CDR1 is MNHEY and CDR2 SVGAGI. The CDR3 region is CASTGGDSGNTIYF. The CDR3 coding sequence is TGTGCCAGCACGGGGGGAGACTCTGGAAACACCATATATTTT.

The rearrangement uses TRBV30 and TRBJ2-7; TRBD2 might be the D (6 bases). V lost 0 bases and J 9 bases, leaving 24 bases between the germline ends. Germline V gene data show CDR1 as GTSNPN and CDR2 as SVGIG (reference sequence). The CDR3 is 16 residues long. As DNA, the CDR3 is TGTGCCTGGAGTGTCGGGCAGCGGCTTGTATTGGGGGGGCAGTACTTC. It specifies CAWSVGQRLVLGGQYF. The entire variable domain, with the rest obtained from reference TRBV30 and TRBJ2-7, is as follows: SQTIHQWPATLVQPVGSPLSLECTVEGTSNPNLYWYRQAAGRGLQLLFYSVGIGQISSEVPQNLSASRPQDRQFILSSKKLLLSDSGFYLCAWSVGQRLVLGGQYFGPGTRLTVT.

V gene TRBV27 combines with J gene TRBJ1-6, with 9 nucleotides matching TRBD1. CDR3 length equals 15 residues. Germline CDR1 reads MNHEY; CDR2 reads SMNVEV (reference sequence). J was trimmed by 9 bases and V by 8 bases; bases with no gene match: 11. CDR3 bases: TGTGCCAGCGCGCCGGACAGGGGAACCCTTTCACCCCTCCACTTT. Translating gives CASAPDRGTLSPLHF.

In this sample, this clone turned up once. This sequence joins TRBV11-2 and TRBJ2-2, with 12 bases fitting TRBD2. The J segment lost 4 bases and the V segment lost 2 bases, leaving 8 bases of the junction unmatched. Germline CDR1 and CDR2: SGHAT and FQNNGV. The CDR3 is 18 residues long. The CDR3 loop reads CASSLWTSGATGTGELFF. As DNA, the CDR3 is TGTGCCAGCAGCTTATGGACTAGCGGGGCGACGGGCACCGGGGAGCTGTTTTTT.

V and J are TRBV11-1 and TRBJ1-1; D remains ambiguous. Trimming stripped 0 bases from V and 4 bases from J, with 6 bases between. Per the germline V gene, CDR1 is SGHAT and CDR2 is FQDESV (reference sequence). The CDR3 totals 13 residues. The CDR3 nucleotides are TGTGCCAGCAGCTTAGCCACGGGCACTGAAGCTTTCTTT. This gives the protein CASSLATGTEAFF.

Here the CDR3 DNA reads TGCGCCAGCAGCTTGGGCCAGGGTGGATACGAGCAGTACTTC. Its translation: CASSLGQGGYEQYF. The chain is built from TRBV5-1 and TRBJ2-7; D is possibly TRBD1 (5 bases). The V gene's germline CDR1 is SGHRS and CDR2 YFSETQ. The CDR3 runs to 14 residues. Trimming stripped 0 bases from V and 4 bases from J, with 11 bases between. Full variable domain (missing parts from reference TRBV5-1 and TRBJ2-7): KAGVTQTPRYLIKTRGQQVTLSCSPISGHRSVSWYQQTPGQGLQFLFEYFSETQRNKGNFPGRFSGRQFSNSRSEMNVSTLELGDSALYLCASSLGQGGYEQYFGPGTRLTVT.

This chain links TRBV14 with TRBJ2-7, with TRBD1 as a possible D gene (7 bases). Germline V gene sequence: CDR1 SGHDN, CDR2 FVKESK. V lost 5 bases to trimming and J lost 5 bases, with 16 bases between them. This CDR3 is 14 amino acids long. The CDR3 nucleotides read TGTGCCAGCAGCTCTCCAGGGGGAGGCAACGAGCAGTACTTC. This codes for CASSSPGGGNEQYF.

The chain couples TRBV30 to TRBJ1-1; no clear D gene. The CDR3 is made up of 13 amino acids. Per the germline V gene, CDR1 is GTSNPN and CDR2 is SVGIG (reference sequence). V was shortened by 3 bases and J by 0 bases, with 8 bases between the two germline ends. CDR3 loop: CAWRRVMNTEAFF. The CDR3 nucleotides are TGTGCCTGGAGAAGAGTCATGAACACTGAAGCTTTCTTT.

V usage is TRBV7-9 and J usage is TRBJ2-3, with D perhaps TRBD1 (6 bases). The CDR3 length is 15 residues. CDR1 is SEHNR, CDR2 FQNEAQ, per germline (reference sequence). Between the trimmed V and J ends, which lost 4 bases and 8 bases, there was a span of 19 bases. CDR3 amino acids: CASSSLTPGQGTQYF. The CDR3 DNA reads TGTGCCAGCAGCTCGCTAACCCCGGGACAAGGTACGCAGTATTTT.

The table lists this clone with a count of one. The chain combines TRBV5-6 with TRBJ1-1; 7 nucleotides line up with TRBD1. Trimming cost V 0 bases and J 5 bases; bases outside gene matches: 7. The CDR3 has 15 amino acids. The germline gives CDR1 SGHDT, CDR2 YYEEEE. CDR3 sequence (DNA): TGTGCCAGCAGCTTGGGGGCACAGGGGTGGACTGAAGCTTTCTTT. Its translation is CASSLGAQGWTEAFF.

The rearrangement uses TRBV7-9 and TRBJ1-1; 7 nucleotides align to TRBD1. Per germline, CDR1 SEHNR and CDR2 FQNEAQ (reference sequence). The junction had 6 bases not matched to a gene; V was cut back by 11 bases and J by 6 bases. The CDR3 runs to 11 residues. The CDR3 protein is CACDRVAEAFF. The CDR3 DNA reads TGTGCCTGCGACAGGGTCGCTGAAGCTTTCTTT.

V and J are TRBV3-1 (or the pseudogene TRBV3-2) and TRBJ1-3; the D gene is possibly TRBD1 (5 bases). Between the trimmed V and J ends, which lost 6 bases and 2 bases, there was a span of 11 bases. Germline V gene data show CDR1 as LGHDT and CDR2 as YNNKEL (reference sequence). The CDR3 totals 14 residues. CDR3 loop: CASRTTEPGNTIYF. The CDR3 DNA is TGTGCCAGCAGGACGACAGAACCTGGAAACACCATATATTTT.

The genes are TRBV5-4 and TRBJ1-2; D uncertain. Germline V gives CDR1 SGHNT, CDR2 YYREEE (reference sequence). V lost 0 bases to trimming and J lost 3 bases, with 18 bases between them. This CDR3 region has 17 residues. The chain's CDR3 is CASSLDWPSGTDYGYTF. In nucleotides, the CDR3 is TGTGCCAGCAGCTTGGATTGGCCATCAGGAACAGACTATGGCTACACCTTC.

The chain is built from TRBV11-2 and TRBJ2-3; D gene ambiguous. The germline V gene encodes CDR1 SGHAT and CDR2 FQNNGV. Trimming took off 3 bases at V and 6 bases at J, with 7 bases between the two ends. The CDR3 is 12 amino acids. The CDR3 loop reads CASSFLVDTQYF. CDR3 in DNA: TGTGCCAGCAGCTTTTTAGTCGATACGCAGTATTTT.

The CDR3 here is CASSGGGDNQPQHF. For the CDR3, the DNA is TGTGCCAGCAGTGGAGGAGGGGATAATCAGCCCCAGCATTTT. The V call is TRBV28, the J call TRBJ1-5, with D possibly being TRBD1 (5 bases). CDR3 size: 14 residues. V lost 5 bases and J lost 4, with 12 bases in between. Per germline, CDR1 MDHEN and CDR2 SYDVKM. The full variable domain, rest sourced from reference TRBV28 and TRBJ1-5, is DVKVTQSSRYLVKRTGEKVFLECVQDMDHENMFWYRQDPGLGLRLIYFSYDVKMKEKGDIPEGYSVSREKKERFSLILESASTNQTSMYLCASSGGGDNQPQHFGDGTRLSIL.

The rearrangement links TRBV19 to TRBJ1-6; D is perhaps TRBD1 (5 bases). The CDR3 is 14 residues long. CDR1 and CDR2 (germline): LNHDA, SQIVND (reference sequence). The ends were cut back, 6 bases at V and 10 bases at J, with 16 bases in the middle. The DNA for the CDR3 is TGTGCCAGTAGGGCTGGGGTCGGGGGGTCACCCCTCCACTTT. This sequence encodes CASRAGVGGSPLHF.

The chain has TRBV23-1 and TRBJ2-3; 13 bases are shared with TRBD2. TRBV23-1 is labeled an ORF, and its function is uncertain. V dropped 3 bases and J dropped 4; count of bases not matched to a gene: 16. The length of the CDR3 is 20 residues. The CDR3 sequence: CASSHFSGTSGEKFSDTQYF. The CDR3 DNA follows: TGCGCCAGCAGTCATTTTTCGGGGACTAGCGGGGAAAAGTTTTCAGATACGCAGTATTTT.

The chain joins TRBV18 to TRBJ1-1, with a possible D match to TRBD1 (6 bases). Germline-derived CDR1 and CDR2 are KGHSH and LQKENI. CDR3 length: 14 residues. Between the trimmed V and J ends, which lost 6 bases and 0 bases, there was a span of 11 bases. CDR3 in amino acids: CASSPDSLNTEAFF. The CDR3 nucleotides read TGTGCCAGCTCCCCGGACAGCCTGAACACTGAAGCTTTCTTT.

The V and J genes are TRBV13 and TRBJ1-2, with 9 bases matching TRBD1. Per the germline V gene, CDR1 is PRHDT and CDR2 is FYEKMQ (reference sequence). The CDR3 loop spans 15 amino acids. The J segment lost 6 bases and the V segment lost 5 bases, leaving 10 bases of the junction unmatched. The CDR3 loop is CASSILQGAQDGYTF. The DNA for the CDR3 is TGTGCCAGCAGCATCCTACAGGGGGCGCAAGATGGCTACACCTTC. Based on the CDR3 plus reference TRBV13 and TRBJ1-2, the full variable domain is AAGVIQSPRHLIKEKRETATLKCYPIPRHDTVYWYQQGPGQDPQFLISFYEKMQSDKGSIPDRFSAQQFSDYHSELNMSSLELGDSALYFCASSILQGAQDGYTFGSGTRLTVV.